The 22 T cell receptor beta chains given below trace back to one sample, sequenced in a study of regulatory T cells in long-lasting Graves disease. To make TCR beta libraries, researchers used iRepertoire HTBI primers and Arm-PCR of CDR3 regions. TCRdb reanalysed the multiplex PCR reads using MiXCR and keeps one entry per CDR3 protein. The data hold hundreds of thousands of distinct CDR3 sequences, with around 30% observed a single time. Documented time point: persistent/refractory GD, antithyroid drugs over 5 years with positive TRAb. The TCR library used RNA extracted from PBMCs. Sample: peripheral blood mononuclear cells (PBMCs), taken when the disease was refractory, from a patient treated with antithyroid drugs. Receptors were obtained from a female donor with Graves disease.

In its sample, this clonotype was seen many times. This sequence joins TRBV28 and TRBJ2-7; no clear D. The CDR3 consists of 12 residues. Germline V lookup: CDR1 MDHEN, CDR2 SYDVKM. Trimming removed 5 bases at V and 1 base at J, with 6 bases between. The CDR3 nucleotides are TGTGCCAGCAGTCCCCGTTCCTACGAGCAGTACTTC. This codes for CASSPRSYEQYF. The full variable domain, its missing parts supplied by reference TRBV28 and TRBJ2-7, is DVKVTQSSRYLVKRTGEKVFLECVQDMDHENMFWYRQDPGLGLRLIYFSYDVKMKEKGDIPEGYSVSREKKERFSLILESASTNQTSMYLCASSPRSYEQYFGPGTRLTVT.

This clonotype has a handful of counts. The chain couples TRBV4-2 to TRBJ2-5; 11 bases fit TRBD2. CDR1 and CDR2 (germline): LGHNA, YNFKEQ. CDR3 size: 17 residues. V lost 0 bases to trimming and J lost 2 bases; unmatched junction nucleotides: 5. CDR3 sequence: CASSQDSTSGVQETQYF. CDR3 nucleotides: TGTGCCAGCAGCCAAGATTCGACTAGCGGGGTACAAGAGACCCAGTACTTC.

The V and J genes are TRBV20-1 and TRBJ2-1; D unclear. This CDR3 spans 12 amino acids. The germline V and J ends were trimmed by 1 base and 5 bases, with 6 bases remaining between them. Germline V CDR1 and CDR2: DFQATT, SNEGSKA (reference sequence). CDR3 DNA sequence: TGCAGTGCTAGAGTTGCTGACAATGAGCAGTTCTTC. It yields the protein CSARVADNEQFF.

Remarks on this clonotype: This may arise from a read error, as a much more abundant clone is one base away. The gene calls are TRBV24-1 and TRBJ2-5; 14 nucleotides align to TRBD2. Germline V gene data show CDR1 as KGHDR and CDR2 as SFDVKD. There are 17 residues in the CDR3. The CDR3 nucleotides are TGTGCCACCAGTGATTACTTAAAGACTAGCGGGAGGGGAACCCAGCACTTC. Amino acids: CATSDYLKTSGRGTQHF.

J is TRBJ1-4 and V is TRBV3-1; 8 bases align to TRBD1. Looked up from germline, CDR1 is LGHDT and CDR2 is YNNKEL (reference sequence). This CDR3 spans 15 amino acids. V was clipped by 1 base and J by 8 bases; unmatched bases: 6. This CDR3 is CASSQGNRDREKLFF. As DNA, the CDR3 is TGTGCCAGCAGCCAAGGGAACCGGGACAGGGAAAAACTGTTTTTT.

This chain joins TRBV14 and TRBJ2-6; D call uncertain. CDR3 length: 16 amino acids. The germline V gene has CDR1 SGHDN and CDR2 FVKESK. The V end was cut by 3 bases, the J end by 1 base, with 10 bases between. Here the CDR3 DNA reads TGTGCCAGCAGCCACAGGAGTGCTTCTGGGGCCAACGTCCTGACTTTC. This encodes CASSHRSASGANVLTF.

This clonotype was counted a few times. The gene calls are TRBV20-1 and TRBJ1-2, with TRBD1 as a possible D gene (6 bases). CDR1 is DFQATT, CDR2 SNEGSKA, per germline (reference sequence). There are 12 residues in the CDR3. The CDR3 coding sequence is TGCAGGCCCGTTCAGGGGAACTATGGCTACACCTTC. Protein sequence: CRPVQGNYGYTF.

Here the CDR3 reads CASGGLAVNTGELFF. For the CDR3, the DNA is TGTGCCAGCGGTGGACTAGCGGTAAACACCGGGGAGCTGTTTTTT. The chain has TRBV6-1 and TRBJ2-2, with 10 bases identical to TRBD2. The germline gives CDR1 MNHNS, CDR2 SASEGT. The trim removed 8 bases at V and 2 bases at J, leaving 5 bases unmatched. This CDR3 comprises 15 residues.

This clonotype has ten or more counts. V is TRBV30 and J is TRBJ1-1; TRBD1 is a possible D gene (5 bases). Trimming took off 0 bases at V and 6 bases at J, with 17 bases between the two ends. The length of the CDR3 is 15 residues. Germline-derived CDR1 and CDR2 are GTSNPN and SVGIG (reference sequence). The CDR3 bases are TGTGCCTGGAGTGTAATGGGGGACTTCGGCGCTGAAGCTTTCTTT. Its translation is CAWSVMGDFGAEAFF.

Many counts were recorded for this clonotype. CDR3 sequence (DNA): TGTGCCAGCAGTGAAAGGACAGCACATAGCAATCAGCCCCAGCATTTT. This translates into CASSERTAHSNQPQHF. The rearrangement joins TRBV2 to TRBJ1-5, with D perhaps matching TRBD1 (6 bases). Germline V CDR1 and CDR2: SNHLY, FYNNEI. The CDR3 consists of 16 residues. The V end lost 2 bases, the J end lost 0 bases, and 11 bases lay between the germline ends.

The rearrangement joins TRBV3-1 to TRBJ1-1, with D unclear. Per the germline V gene, CDR1 is LGHDT and CDR2 is YNNKEL (reference sequence). V was shortened by 1 base and J by 3 bases, with 9 bases between the two germline ends. CDR3 length equals 14 residues. CDR3 in DNA: TGTGCCAGCAGCCAAGGCGGCGCGGACACTGAAGCTTTCTTT. Amino acid sequence: CASSQGGADTEAFF.

The sample holds a few counts of this clonotype. The rearrangement joins TRBV18 to TRBJ1-1; TRBD1 matches 7 bases. This CDR3 is built from 14 residues. The germline V gene encodes CDR1 KGHSH and CDR2 LQKENI. V was clipped by 5 bases and J by 3 bases; unmatched bases: 6. The CDR3 loop reads CASSFSGGYTEAFF. The DNA of the CDR3 is TGTGCCAGCTCATTCTCAGGGGGATACACTGAAGCTTTCTTT.

This clonotype was seen only a few times. The chain employs TRBV12-5 and TRBJ1-1; TRBD1 might be the D (6 bases). Germline CDR1 is LGHNT and CDR2 is FRNRAP. V was clipped by 2 bases and J by 3 bases, with 16 bases between them. CDR3 length equals 16 residues. CDR3: CASGLRVGGADTEAFF. Written as DNA, the CDR3 is TGTGCTAGTGGTTTGCGGGTCGGGGGCGCGGACACTGAAGCTTTCTTT.

This clonotype has more than one count but fewer than ten. The rearrangement links TRBV19 to TRBJ1-1; perhaps TRBD1 as D (5 bases). Germline V CDR1 and CDR2: LNHDA, SQIVND (reference sequence). Trimming removed 4 bases from V and 0 bases from J, with 12 bases in between. CDR3 size: 15 residues. CDR3 DNA: TGTGCCAGTAGTAACGGAGGGACGGTGAACACTGAAGCTTTCTTT. It is translated as CASSNGGTVNTEAFF.

The V and J genes are TRBV30 and TRBJ1-1; the D is unclear. This CDR3 spans 12 amino acids. Germline lookup yields CDR1 GTSNPN and CDR2 SVGIG (reference sequence). Between the trimmed V and J ends, which lost 1 base and 9 bases, there was a span of 12 bases. As DNA, the CDR3 is TGTGCCTGGAGTGAAGAGCTACAGAAAGCTTTCTTT. Protein product: CAWSEELQKAFF.

This clonotype has only a few counts. The V call is TRBV11-2, the J call TRBJ1-1, with D perhaps matching TRBD1 (6 bases). CDR3 size: 15 residues. The germline V gene has CDR1 SGHAT and CDR2 FQNNGV. The V end was cut by 6 bases, the J end by 4 bases, with 18 bases between. This CDR3 is CASRTTGFMSTEAFF. For the CDR3, the DNA is TGTGCCAGCAGGACAACAGGGTTTATGAGCACTGAAGCTTTCTTT.

The chain couples TRBV6-4 to TRBJ2-7, with TRBD2 as a possible D gene (6 bases). CDR1 and CDR2 (germline): MRHNA, SNTAGT. This CDR3 is 14 amino acids long. Trimming took off 6 bases at V and 0 bases at J, with 12 bases between the two ends. The CDR3, as DNA: TGTGCCAGCAGCTTAGCGGCCAGCTCCTACGAGCAGTACTTC. This translates into CASSLAASSYEQYF.

At least ten counts were recorded for this clonotype. The chain is built from TRBV20-1 and TRBJ2-5; TRBD2 matches at 9 bases. Germline values: CDR1 DFQATT, CDR2 SNEGSKA (reference sequence). This CDR3 region has 15 residues. With 4 bases clipped from V and 2 bases from J, the junction kept 8 bases outside the gene matches. The CDR3 nucleotides are TGCAGTGCTATTCCGTCTAGCGGGAAGCAAGAGACCCAGTACTTC. Protein: CSAIPSSGKQETQYF.

This chain uses TRBV19 with TRBJ1-1; D gene uncertain. The CDR3 loop spans 14 amino acids. The germline V and J ends were trimmed by 7 bases and 1 base, with 13 bases remaining between them. Germline V CDR1 and CDR2: LNHDA, SQIVND (reference sequence). The chain's CDR3 is CASNPLEENTEAFF. CDR3 bases: TGTGCCAGTAATCCTCTAGAGGAGAACACTGAAGCTTTCTTT.

Details on this clonotype: A clone one base away is much larger, so this may be a read error. The J gene is TRBJ1-6, the V gene TRBV6-2 or TRBV6-3; maybe TRBD1 (5 bases). Germline values: CDR1 MNHEY, CDR2 SVGEGT. The ends were cut back, 6 bases at V and 7 bases at J, with 13 bases in the middle. The CDR3 contains 14 residues. CDR3 in amino acids: CASRRIGENSPLHF. CDR3 nucleotide sequence: TGTGCCAGCAGGAGGATAGGGGAGAATTCACCCCTCCACTTT.

This clonotype has only a few counts. The V and J genes are TRBV5-1 and TRBJ2-7, with 9 positions matching TRBD2. CDR1 is SGHRS and CDR2 is YFSETQ in the germline V gene. Unmatched junction bases numbered 15, after V lost 4 bases and J lost 7 bases. The CDR3 runs to 16 residues. This CDR3 is CASSPEGLAGIGEQYF. The DNA of the CDR3 is TGCGCCAGCAGCCCGGAAGGCCTAGCGGGAATAGGGGAGCAGTACTTC.

The CDR3 protein is CASSQEDFPYSYEQYF. DNA of the CDR3: TGTGCCAGCAGCCAAGAGGACTTTCCTTACTCCTACGAGCAGTACTTC. The V and J genes are TRBV4-2 and TRBJ2-7; maybe TRBD2 (5 bases). Germline CDR1 reads LGHNA; CDR2 reads YNFKEQ. The length of the CDR3 is 16 residues. The germline V and J ends were trimmed by 0 bases and 0 bases, with 12 bases remaining between them.